In this sample, the clone carrying this T cell receptor (beta chain) turned up a few times. Its antigen is still unknown. A single record per CDR3 protein comes from TCRdb applying MiXCR to the RT-PCR reads. The sample comprises under 200,000 distinct CDR3 sequences, around 11% of which are singletons, and about 40% rests with the top ten. This specimen belongs to a study of response to subunit inactivated influenza vaccine. Findings and limits, study-wide: Researchers suggested that each seasonal influenza vaccination recruits few new T cells.

V was shortened by 6 bases and J by 5 bases, with 14 bases between the two germline ends. This CDR3 has 14 residues. The germline CDR1 and CDR2 sequences are MDHEN and SYDVKM. The chain is built from TRBV28 and TRBJ1-5; perhaps TRBD1 as D (5 bases). The sample here was CD8+ T cells sorted from PBMCs, taken approximately 25 months after vaccination. The origin of this receptor is a man aged 50-75 years who received an inactivated influenza vaccine. CDR3 protein: CASSYRQSDQPQHF. The CDR3 DNA sequence: TGTGCCAGCAGCTACCGACAGTCGGATCAGCCCCAGCATTTT. The variable domain in full, completed from reference TRBV28 and TRBJ1-5, reads DVKVTQSSRYLVKRTGEKVFLECVQDMDHENMFWYRQDPGLGLRLIYFSYDVKMKEKGDIPEGYSVSREKKERFSLILESASTNQTSMYLCASSYRQSDQPQHFGDGTRLSIL.